This T cell receptor (beta chain) was found in a study of cytomegalovirus exposure and HLA in healthy donors. Both 60 Vbeta primers and 13 Jbeta primers went into the PCR. Data came from immunoSEQ multiplex PCR; TCRdb stores just in-frame clones and leaves some out. The sample has some 76,000 clones; just over 85% are singletons. General study results and limits: Both high specificity and high sensitivity reportedly marked the classifier's diagnosis of cytomegalovirus status. A later analysis linked a missense variant in DCLRE1C to the trimming of TCR beta V and J genes. Specificity for CMV antigens was confirmed in vitro for a few of the CMV-associated chains. Cytomegalovirus association was assigned to under 200 TCR beta chains.

This CDR3 is built from 16 residues. V dropped 1 base and J dropped 2; count of bases not matched to a gene: 6. Germline V gives CDR1 SEHNR, CDR2 FQNEAQ (reference sequence). A note on this clone: The antigen remains unidentified.

The sequence derives from a woman under 40 in good health and CMV-seronegative. This chain connects TRBV7-9 to TRBJ2-7; 9 bases agree with TRBD2. Material: PBMCs. This CDR3 is CASSLGGLAWTYEQYF. The CDR3 DNA sequence: TGTGCCAGCAGCTTAGGGGGACTAGCATGGACCTACGAGCAGTACTTC.